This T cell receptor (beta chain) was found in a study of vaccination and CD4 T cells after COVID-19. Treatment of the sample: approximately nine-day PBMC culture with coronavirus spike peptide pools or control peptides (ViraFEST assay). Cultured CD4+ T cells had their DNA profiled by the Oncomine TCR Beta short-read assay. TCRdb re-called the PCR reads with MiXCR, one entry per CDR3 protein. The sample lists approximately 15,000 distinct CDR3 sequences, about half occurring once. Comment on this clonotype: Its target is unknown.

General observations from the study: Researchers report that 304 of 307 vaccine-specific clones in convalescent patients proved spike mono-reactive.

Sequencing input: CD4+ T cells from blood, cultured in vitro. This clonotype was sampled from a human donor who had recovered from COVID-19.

CDR3 in DNA: TGCAGTGCTGCCCAGGGGGCCGGCTCTGGAAACACCATATATTTT. Its translation: CSAAQGAGSGNTIYF. This rearrangement joins TRBV20-1 to TRBJ1-3; 8 bases are a match to TRBD1. CDR1 and CDR2 from the germline V gene are DFQATT and SNEGSKA (reference sequence). CDR3 size: 15 residues. The trim removed 5 bases at V and 0 bases at J, leaving 6 bases unmatched.